A selection of T cell receptor beta chains follows, all from one sample in a study of blood T cell repertoires in COVID-19. Method: immunoSEQ multiplex PCR; TCRdb's copy keeps in-frame clones and lacks some. The table lists about 130,000 clones, roughly 83% of them singletons. Sequenced sample: peripheral blood. The receptors were gathered from an elderly woman with acute or convalescent COVID-19. CDR3s include the opening cysteine and the closing phenylalanine or tryptophan. A D gene is named only where the DNA matches it firmly. Expanded clones are given a class, and other clones once, few, many or no size at all.

D gene	V gene	clone size	J gene	CDR3 length	CDR3 DNA	CDR3 protein
TRBD2	TRBV9	medium-sized	TRBJ2-3	18	TGTGCCAGCAGCGATCCGGGACTAGCGGGAGCGCCCACAGATACGCAGTATTTT	CASSDPGLAGAPTDTQYF
TRBD1	TRBV6-6	once	TRBJ1-1	14	TGTGCCAGCAGTTACAGGACAGGGAACACTGAAGCTTTCTTT	CASSYRTGNTEAFF
.	TRBV9	.	TRBJ2-1	16	TGTGCCAGCAGTTTAGCGGAGGGGCCCTCCTACAATGAGCAGTTCTTC	CASSLAEGPSYNEQFF
.	TRBV5-1	.	TRBJ1-2	16	TGCGCCAGCAGCTTGGGGATGGGCAGGGGTGGCCATGGCTACACCTTC	CASSLGMGRGGHGYTF
TRBD1	TRBV27	.	TRBJ1-3	17	TGTGCCAGCAGTTCAAGGGGACAGCCGCCCTCTGGAAACACCATATATTTT	CASSSRGQPPSGNTIYF
TRBD1	TRBV2	few	TRBJ1-2	14	TGTGCCAGCAGCCAGGACAGGTCCGGCTATGGCTACACCTTC	CASSQDRSGYGYTF
.	TRBV5-6	.	TRBJ1-3	14	TGTGCCAGCAGCCCCCGGGGCTCTGGAAACACCATATATTTT	CASSPRGSGNTIYF
.	TRBV12-3/TRBV12-4	.	TRBJ2-5	11	TGTGCCAGCAGTCGGGGGGAGACCCAGTACTTC	CASSRGETQYF
TRBD1	TRBV19	.	TRBJ1-5	15	TGTGCCAGTAGTATCCAACAGGGGGCGAAAAAGCCCCAGCATTTT	CASSIQQGAKKPQHF
.	TRBV7-9	.	TRBJ1-2	13	TGTGCCAGCAGCTTGTCGGCTAGTGAAGGCTACACCTTC	CASSLSASEGYTF
.	TRBV7-3	once	TRBJ1-2	13	TGTGCCAGCAGCTTAAGCCCGGGGGACGGCTACACCTTC	CASSLSPGDGYTF
TRBD1	TRBV3-1/TRBV3-2	.	TRBJ1-5	14	TGTGCCAGCAGCTGGACAGGCCCTAATCAGCCCCAGCATTTT	CASSWTGPNQPQHF
.	TRBV9	.	TRBJ2-2	15	TGTGCCAGCAGCCAGTGGGCAACAGACACCGGGGAGCTGTTTTTT	CASSQWATDTGELFF
.	TRBV21-1	.	TRBJ1-3	14	TGTGCCAGCAATTTCAGGGTTACTGGAAACACCATATATTTT	CASNFRVTGNTIYF
TRBD1	TRBV30	.	TRBJ1-5	15	TGTGCCTGGAGTAACCTCGGACAGGGGAATCAGCCCCAGCATTTT	CAWSNLGQGNQPQHF
TRBD2	TRBV5-1	.	TRBJ2-1	16	TGCGCCAGCAGCTTATTTAGCGGGGGGGCCTCGGGTGAGCAGTTCTTC	CASSLFSGGASGEQFF
TRBD1	TRBV5-4	.	TRBJ2-7	15	TGTGCCAGCAGCGACATGGCAGGGGGCCTCTACGAGCAGTACTTC	CASSDMAGGLYEQYF
.	TRBV18	.	TRBJ2-5	14	TGTGCCAGCTCACCATGGCCCGCGAGGGAGACCCAGTACTTC	CASSPWPARETQYF
TRBD1	TRBV15	few	TRBJ1-3	15	TGTGCCACCAGCGGAGACAGGGTTAACGAAAACACCATATATTTT	CATSGDRVNENTIYF
.	TRBV2	.	TRBJ1-1	15	TGTGCCAGCAGCGCAAACGCCCTAGAGACCACTGAAGCTTTCTTT	CASSANALETTEAFF
.	TRBV3-1/TRBV3-2	.	TRBJ2-7	12	TGTGCCAGCAGCGAGGGACTGGTCGCGCAGTACTTC	CASSEGLVAQYF
.	TRBV10-3	.	TRBJ1-1	12	TGTGCCATCAGGGGGAGCGGCGGAGAAGCTTTCTTT	CAIRGSGGEAFF